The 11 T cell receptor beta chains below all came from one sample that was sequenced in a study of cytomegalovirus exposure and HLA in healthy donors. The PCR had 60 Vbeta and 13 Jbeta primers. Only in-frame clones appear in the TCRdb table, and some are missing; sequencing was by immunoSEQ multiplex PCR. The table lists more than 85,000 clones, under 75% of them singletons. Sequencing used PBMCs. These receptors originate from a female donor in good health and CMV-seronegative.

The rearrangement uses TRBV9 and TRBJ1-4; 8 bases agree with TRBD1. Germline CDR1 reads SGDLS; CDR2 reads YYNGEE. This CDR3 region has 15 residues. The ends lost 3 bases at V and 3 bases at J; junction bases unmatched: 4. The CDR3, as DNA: TGTGCCAGCAGCGGTACAGGGGGGGCTAATGAAAAACTGTTTTTT. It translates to CASSGTGGANEKLFF.

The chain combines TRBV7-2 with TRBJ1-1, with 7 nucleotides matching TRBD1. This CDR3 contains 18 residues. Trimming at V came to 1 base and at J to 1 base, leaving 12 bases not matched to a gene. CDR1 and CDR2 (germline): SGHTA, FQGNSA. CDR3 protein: CASSLGLLEGAANTEAFF. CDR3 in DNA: TGTGCCAGCAGCTTAGGGTTATTGGAGGGGGCAGCGAACACTGAAGCTTTCTTT.

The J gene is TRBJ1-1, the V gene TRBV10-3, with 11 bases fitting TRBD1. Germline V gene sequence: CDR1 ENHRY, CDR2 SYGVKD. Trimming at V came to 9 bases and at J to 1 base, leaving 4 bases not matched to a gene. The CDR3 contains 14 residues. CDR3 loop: CAIGTGGQNTEAFF. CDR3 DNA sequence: TGTGCCATTGGGACAGGGGGACAGAACACTGAAGCTTTCTTT.

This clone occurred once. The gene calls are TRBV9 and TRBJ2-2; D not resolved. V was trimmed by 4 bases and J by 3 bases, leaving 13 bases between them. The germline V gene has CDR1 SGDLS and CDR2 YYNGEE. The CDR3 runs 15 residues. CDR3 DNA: TGTGCCAGCAGCCCCGTTAGCTTGGACACCGGGGAGCTGTTTTTT. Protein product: CASSPVSLDTGELFF.

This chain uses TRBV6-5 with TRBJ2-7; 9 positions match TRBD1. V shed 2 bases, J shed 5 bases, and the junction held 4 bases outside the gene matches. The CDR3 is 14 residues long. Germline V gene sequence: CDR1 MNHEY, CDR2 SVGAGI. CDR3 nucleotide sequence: TGTGCCAGCAGTTACGGGACAGGGAGCCACGAGCAGTACTTC. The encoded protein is CASSYGTGSHEQYF.

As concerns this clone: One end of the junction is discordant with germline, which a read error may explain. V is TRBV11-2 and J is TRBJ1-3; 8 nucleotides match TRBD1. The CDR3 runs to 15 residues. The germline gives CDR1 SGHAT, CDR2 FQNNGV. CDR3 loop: CASSPQGDPGDTIYF. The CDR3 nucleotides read TGTGCCAGCAGCCCACAGGGGGATCCTGGAGACACCATATATTTT.

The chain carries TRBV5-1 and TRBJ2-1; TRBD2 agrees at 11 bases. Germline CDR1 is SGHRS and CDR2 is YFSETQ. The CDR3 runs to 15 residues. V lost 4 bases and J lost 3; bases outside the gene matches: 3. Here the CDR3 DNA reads TGCGCCAGCAGCGGGACTAGCGGCGGCTACAATGAGCAGTTCTTC. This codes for CASSGTSGGYNEQFF.

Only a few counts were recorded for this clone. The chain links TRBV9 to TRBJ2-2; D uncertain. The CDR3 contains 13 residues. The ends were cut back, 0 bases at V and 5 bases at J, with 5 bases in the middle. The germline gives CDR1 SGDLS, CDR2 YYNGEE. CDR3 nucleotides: TGTGCCAGCAGCGTAGTCGGTACCGGGGAGCTGTTTTTT. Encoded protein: CASSVVGTGELFF.

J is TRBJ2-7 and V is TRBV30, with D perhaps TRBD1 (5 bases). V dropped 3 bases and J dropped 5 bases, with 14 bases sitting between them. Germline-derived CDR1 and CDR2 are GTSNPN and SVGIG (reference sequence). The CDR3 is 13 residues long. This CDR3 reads CAWRGSGWDEQYF. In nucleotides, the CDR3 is TGTGCCTGGAGGGGGTCAGGGTGGGACGAGCAGTACTTC.

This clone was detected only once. The CDR3, as DNA: TGTGCCAGTAGTCCCACAGGGGCTGGCGAGCAGTACTTC. Protein product: CASSPTGAGEQYF. The chain carries TRBV19 and TRBJ2-7; TRBD1 matches at 7 bases. CDR1 LNHDA and CDR2 SQIVND come from the germline V gene (reference sequence). CDR3 length: 13 amino acids. The J segment lost 6 bases and the V segment lost 5 bases, leaving 7 bases of the junction unmatched.

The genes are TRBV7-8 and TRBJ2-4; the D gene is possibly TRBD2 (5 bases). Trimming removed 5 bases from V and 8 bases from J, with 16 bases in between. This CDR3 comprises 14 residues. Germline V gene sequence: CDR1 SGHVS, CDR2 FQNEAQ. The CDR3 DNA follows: TGTGCCAGCAGCCTTCGCGAGGGTAGCGACATTCAGTACTTC. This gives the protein CASSLREGSDIQYF.